This T cell receptor (beta chain) was recovered during a study of persistence of HIV-infected CD4 T cells. This CDR3 comprises 14 residues. Trimming took 5 bases from V and 5 from J; bases not matched to a gene: 7. From germline, CDR1 is GTSNPN and CDR2 SVGIG (reference sequence). This was the immunoSEQ version 4 assay in survey mode. Assay used: immunoSEQ multiplex PCR; TCRdb lists only in-frame clones, some missing. The table records roughly 28,000 clones, around 73% of them present only once. This clone was recorded a few times. No antigen is known for it. Cells were stimulated with CMV-infected fibroblast lysates at roughly 10 ug/mL. CD40L/CD69 double-negative CD45RO-high memory CD4+ T cells were collected.

The V gene is TRBV30, the J gene TRBJ1-5; 9 bases line up with TRBD1. The source is an adult woman with HIV who was CMV-seropositive. The sequenced sample was CD4+ T cells sorted from PBMCs after approximately 19-hour stimulation, obtained from a patient who received antiretroviral therapy. This CDR3 is CAWDRQGGHQPQHF. Here the CDR3 DNA reads TGTGCCTGGGATCGACAGGGGGGACATCAGCCCCAGCATTTT.